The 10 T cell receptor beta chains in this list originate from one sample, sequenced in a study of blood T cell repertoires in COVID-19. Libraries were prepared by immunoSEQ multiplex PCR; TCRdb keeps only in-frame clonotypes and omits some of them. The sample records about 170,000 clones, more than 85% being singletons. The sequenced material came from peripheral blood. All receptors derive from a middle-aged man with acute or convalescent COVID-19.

The CDR3 spells CASSVDGKVNQPQHF. The CDR3, as DNA: TGTGCCAGCAGTGTTGACGGGAAGGTCAATCAGCCCCAGCATTTT. The gene calls are TRBV2 and TRBJ1-5; no clear D gene. There are 15 residues in the CDR3. Germline V gene data show CDR1 as SNHLY and CDR2 as FYNNEI. The V and J ends lost 4 bases and 3 bases respectively, with 13 bases between them.

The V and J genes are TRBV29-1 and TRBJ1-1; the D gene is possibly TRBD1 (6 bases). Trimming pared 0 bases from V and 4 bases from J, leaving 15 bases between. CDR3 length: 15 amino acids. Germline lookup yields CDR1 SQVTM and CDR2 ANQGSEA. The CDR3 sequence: CSVEDRTVGSTEAFF. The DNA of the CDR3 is TGCAGCGTTGAAGACAGGACAGTAGGGAGCACTGAAGCTTTCTTT.

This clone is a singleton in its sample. CDR3 DNA sequence: TGTGCCAGCAGCGGGCAGGTTAACTATGGCTACACCTTC. Translation: CASSGQVNYGYTF. V usage is TRBV9 and J usage is TRBJ1-2; D unclear. V was shortened by 3 bases and J by 1 base, with 7 bases between the two germline ends. Germline lookup yields CDR1 SGDLS and CDR2 YYNGEE. CDR3 length: 13 residues.

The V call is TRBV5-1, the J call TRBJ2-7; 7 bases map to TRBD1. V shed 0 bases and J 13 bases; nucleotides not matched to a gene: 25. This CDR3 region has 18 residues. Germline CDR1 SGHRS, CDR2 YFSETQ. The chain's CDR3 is CASSLAPRTGTAPFTSYF. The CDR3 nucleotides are TGCGCCAGCAGCTTGGCCCCTCGCACCGGGACAGCTCCCTTTACGAGCTACTTC.

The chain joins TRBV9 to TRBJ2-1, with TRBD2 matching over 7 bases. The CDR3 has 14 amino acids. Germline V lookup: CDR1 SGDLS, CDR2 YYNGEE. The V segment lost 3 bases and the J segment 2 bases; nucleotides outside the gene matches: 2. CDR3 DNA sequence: TGTGCCAGCAGCGGCGGGGGAACCTACAATGAGCAGTTCTTC. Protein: CASSGGGTYNEQFF.

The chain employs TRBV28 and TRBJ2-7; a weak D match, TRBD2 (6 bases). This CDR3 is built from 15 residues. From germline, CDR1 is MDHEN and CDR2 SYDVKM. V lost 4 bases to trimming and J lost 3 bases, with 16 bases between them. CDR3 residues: CASSWLGGGIYEQYF. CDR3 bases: TGTGCCAGCAGTTGGTTGGGAGGAGGGATCTACGAGCAGTACTTC.

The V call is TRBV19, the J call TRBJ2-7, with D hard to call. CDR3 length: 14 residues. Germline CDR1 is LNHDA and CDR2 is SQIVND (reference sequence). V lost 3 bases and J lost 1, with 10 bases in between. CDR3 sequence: CASSMVGRSYEQYF. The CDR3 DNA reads TGTGCCAGTAGTATGGTTGGCCGTTCCTACGAGCAGTACTTC.

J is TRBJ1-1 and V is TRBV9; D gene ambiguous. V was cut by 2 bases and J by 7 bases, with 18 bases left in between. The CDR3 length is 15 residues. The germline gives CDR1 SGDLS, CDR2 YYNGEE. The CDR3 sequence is CASSVVRVRGVEAFF. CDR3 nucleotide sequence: TGTGCCAGCAGCGTGGTTCGGGTAAGAGGAGTTGAAGCTTTCTTT. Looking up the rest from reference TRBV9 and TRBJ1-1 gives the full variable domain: DSGVTQTPKHLITATGQRVTLRCSPRSGDLSVYWYQQSLDQGLQFLIQYYNGEERAKGNILERFSAQQFPDLHSELNLSSLELGDSALYFCASSVVRVRGVEAFFGQGTRLTVV.

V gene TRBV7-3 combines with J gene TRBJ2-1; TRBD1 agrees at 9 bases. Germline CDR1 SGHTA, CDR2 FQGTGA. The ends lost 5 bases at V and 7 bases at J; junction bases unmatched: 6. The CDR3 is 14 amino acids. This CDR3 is CASSPPTGGNEQFF. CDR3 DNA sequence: TGTGCCAGCAGCCCCCCGACAGGGGGGAATGAGCAGTTCTTC.

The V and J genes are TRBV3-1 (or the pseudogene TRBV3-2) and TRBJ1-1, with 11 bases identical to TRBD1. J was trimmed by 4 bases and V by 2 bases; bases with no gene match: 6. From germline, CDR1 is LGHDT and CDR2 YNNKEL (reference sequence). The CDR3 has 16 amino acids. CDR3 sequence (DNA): TGTGCCAGCAGCCAAAGATTTGGGACAGGGGGCACTGAAGCTTTCTTT. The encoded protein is CASSQRFGTGGTEAFF.